Reported below is one TCR beta chain. Its antigen is unknown. Germline V CDR1 and CDR2: SQVTM, ANQGSEA. The ends lost 4 bases at V and 0 bases at J; junction bases unmatched: 7. The CDR3 runs to 15 residues. This specimen comes from a study of T cells after yellow fever vaccination. Findings and limits, study-wide: Weaker overall was a secondary response that nonetheless peaked faster, on day 5 versus 15.

TCRdb re-called the 5' RACE reads through MiXCR, storing one row per CDR3 protein. The sample consists of 300,000 to 400,000 distinct CDR3 sequences, approximately 8% of them appearing once. The chain has TRBV29-1 and TRBJ2-3; 7 bases line up with TRBD1. The sequencing here drew on PBMCs, taken 35 to 50 days after the first yellow fever vaccination. The receptor was isolated from a man younger than 35 who received the YFV17D yellow fever vaccine. CDR3 sequence: CSVVPRDRSTDTQYF. CDR3 DNA sequence: TGCAGCGTTGTCCCCCGGGACAGAAGCACAGATACGCAGTATTTT.